Described below is a single T cell receptor beta chain sequence and its context. Its matching antigen is unknown. Patients aged 18 to 65 had newly diagnosed hyperthyroidism of under 2 months' duration. The source of the sample is a study of T cells in Graves' hyperthyroidism and ophthalmopathy. General observations from the study: Classification by a 13 V-J model distinguished ophthalmopathy from stable hyperthyroidism. Also found in blood were most expanded thyroid clonotypes above 0.001. The model made its ophthalmopathy prediction, and onset followed a median approximately 6 months later.

Trimming shortened V by 0 bases and J by 6 bases, and 3 bases separated the two germline ends. This CDR3 has 11 residues. Germline V gene sequence: CDR1 SGHAT, CDR2 FQNNGV. The TCR beta CDR3 regions underwent amplification using RNA transcripts as the source. With the HTBI primer set, the TCR CDR3 went through a first round of RT-PCR. TCRdb redid the calling of the multiplex PCR reads with MiXCR, one entry per CDR3 protein. The sample has fewer than 350,000 distinct CDR3 sequences; roughly 15% are singletons. The specimen was blood. The TCR was taken from a woman between 35 and 50 years old with Graves' hyperthyroidism. V gene TRBV11-2 combines with J gene TRBJ2-7; D gene unclear. The CDR3 loop reads CASSLESEQYF. CDR3 DNA: TGTGCCAGCAGCTTAGAAAGCGAGCAGTACTTC.